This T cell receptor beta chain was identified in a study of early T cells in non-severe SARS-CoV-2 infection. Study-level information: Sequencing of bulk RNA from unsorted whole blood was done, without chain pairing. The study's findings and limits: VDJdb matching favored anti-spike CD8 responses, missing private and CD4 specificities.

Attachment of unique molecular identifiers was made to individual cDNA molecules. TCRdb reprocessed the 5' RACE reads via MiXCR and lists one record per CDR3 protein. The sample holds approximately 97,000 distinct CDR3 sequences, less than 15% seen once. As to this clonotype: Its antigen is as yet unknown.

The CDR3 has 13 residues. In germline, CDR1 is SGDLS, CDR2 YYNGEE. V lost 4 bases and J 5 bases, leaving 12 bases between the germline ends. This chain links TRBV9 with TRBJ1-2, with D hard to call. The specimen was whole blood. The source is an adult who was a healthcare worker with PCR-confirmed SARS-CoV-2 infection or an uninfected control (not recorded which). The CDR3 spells CASSPGTEYGYTF. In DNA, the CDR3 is TGTGCCAGCAGCCCAGGAACGGAGTATGGCTACACCTTC.